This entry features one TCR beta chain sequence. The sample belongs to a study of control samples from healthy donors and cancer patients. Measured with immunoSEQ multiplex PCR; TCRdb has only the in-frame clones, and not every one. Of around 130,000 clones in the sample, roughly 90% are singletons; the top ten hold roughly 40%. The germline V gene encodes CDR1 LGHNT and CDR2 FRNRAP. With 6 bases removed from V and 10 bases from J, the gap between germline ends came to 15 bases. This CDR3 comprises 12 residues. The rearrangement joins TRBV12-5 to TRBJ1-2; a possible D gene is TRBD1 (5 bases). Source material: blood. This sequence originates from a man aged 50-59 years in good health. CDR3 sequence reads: CASGWMDTDYTF. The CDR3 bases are TGTGCTAGTGGCTGGATGGACACGGACTACACCTTC.